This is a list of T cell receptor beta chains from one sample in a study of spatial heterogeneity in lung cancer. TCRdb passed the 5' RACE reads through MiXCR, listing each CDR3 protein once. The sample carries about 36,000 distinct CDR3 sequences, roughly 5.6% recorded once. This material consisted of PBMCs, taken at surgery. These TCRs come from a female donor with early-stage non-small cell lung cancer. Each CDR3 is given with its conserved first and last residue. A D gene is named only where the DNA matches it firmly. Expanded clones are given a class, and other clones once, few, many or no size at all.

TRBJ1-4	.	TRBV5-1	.	CASSPITATNEKLFF	TGCGCCAGCAGCCCAATCACCGCAACTAATGAAAAACTGTTTTTT
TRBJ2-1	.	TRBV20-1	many	CSAPGPNYNEQFF	TGCAGTGCCCCGGGACCCAACTACAATGAGCAGTTCTTC
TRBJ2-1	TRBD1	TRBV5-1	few	CASSLEGTGASEQFF	TGCGCCAGCAGCTTGGAAGGGACAGGGGCTAGTGAGCAGTTCTTC
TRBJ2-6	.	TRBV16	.	CASSQFGSSGANVLTF	TGTGCCAGCAGCCAATTTGGCAGCTCTGGGGCCAACGTCCTGACTTTC
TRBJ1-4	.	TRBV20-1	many	CSARDRIGEKLFF	TGCAGTGCTAGGGACAGAATAGGCGAAAAACTGTTTTTT
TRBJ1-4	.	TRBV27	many	CASSPPRQTGFNEKLFF	TGTGCCAGCAGTCCACCACGGCAGACCGGATTTAATGAAAAACTGTTTTTT
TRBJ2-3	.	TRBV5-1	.	CASSLEVGSGSADTQYF	TGCGCCAGCAGCTTGGAGGTTGGGTCAGGGAGTGCAGATACGCAGTATTTT
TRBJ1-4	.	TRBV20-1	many	CSARDQMGEKLFF	TGCAGTGCTAGAGATCAGATGGGTGAAAAACTGTTTTTT
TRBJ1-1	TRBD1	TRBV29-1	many	CSGGQGPNTEAFF	TGCAGCGGCGGACAGGGACCCAACACTGAAGCTTTCTTT
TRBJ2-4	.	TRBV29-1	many	CSVGERVDKNIQYF	TGCAGCGTTGGGGAGCGGGTAGACAAAAACATTCAGTACTTC
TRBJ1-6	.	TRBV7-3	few	CASSLKASNSPLHF	TGTGCCAGCAGCTTAAAGGCCAGTAATTCACCCCTCCACTTT
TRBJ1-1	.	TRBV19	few	CASKSPGHTMNTEAFF	TGTGCCAGTAAATCCCCGGGACACACCATGAACACTGAAGCTTTCTTT
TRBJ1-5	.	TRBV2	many	CASRWSNQPQHF	TGTGCCAGTCGTTGGTCCAATCAGCCCCAGCATTTT
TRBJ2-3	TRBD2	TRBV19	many	CASSILAGDNTDTQYF	TGTGCCAGTAGTATATTAGCGGGAGATAATACAGATACGCAGTATTTT
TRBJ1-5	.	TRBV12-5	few	CASGSFNNQPQHF	TGTGCTAGTGGTTCCTTTAATAATCAGCCCCAGCATTTT
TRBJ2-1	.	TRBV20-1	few	CSTVGAAAYNEQFF	TGCAGTACTGTGGGGGCGGCGGCCTACAATGAGCAGTTCTTC
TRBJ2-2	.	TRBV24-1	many	CATSDTGTWNTGELFF	TGTGCCACCAGTGACACCGGGACTTGGAACACCGGGGAGCTGTTTTTT
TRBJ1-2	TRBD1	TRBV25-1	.	CASSTYRGNDYGYTF	TGTGCCAGCAGTACTTACAGGGGAAACGACTATGGCTACACCTTC
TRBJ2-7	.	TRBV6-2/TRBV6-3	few	CASSYPGTGTYEQYF	TGTGCCAGCAGTTACCCCGGGACGGGGACCTACGAGCAGTACTTC
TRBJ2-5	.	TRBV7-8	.	CASSLGLEETQYF	TGTGCCAGCAGCTTAGGGCTAGAAGAGACCCAGTACTTC
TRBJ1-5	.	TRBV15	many	CATSRGPGQGQPQHF	TGTGCCACCAGCAGAGGGCCGGGACAAGGCCAGCCCCAGCATTTT
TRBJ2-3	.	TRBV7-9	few	CASSFFAGTDTQYF	TGTGCCAGCAGCTTCTTCGCTGGCACAGATACGCAGTATTTT